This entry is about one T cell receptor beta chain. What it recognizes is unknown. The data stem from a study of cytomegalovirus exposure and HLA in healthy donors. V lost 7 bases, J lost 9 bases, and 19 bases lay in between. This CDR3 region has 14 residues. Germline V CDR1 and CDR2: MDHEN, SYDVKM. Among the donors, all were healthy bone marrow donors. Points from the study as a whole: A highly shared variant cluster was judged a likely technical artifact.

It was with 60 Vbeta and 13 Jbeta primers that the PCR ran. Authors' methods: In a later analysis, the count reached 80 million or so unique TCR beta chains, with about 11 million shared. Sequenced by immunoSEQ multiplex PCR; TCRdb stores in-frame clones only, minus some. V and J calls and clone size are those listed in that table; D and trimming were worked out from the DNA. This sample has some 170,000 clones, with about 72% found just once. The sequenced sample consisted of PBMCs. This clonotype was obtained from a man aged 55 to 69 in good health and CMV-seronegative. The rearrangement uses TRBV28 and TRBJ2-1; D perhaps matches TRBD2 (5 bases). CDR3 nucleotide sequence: TGTGCCAGCACTCCGGGGAGTCAGGCCAGTGAGCAGTTCTTC. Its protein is CASTPGSQASEQFF.